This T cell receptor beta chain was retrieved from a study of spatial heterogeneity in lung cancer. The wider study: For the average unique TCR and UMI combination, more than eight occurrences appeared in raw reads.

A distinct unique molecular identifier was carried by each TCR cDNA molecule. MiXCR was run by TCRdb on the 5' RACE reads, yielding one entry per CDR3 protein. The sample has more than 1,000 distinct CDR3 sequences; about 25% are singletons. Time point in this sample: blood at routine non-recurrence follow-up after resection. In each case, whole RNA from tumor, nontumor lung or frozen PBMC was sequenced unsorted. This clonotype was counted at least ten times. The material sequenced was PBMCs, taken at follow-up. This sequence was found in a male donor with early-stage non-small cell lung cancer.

The CDR3, as DNA: TGTGCCAGCAGTTACGAGCGCACTGAAGCTTTCTTT. Protein: CASSYERTEAFF. The chain recombines TRBV6-2 or TRBV6-3 with TRBJ1-1, with D unresolved. Per germline, CDR1 MNHEY and CDR2 SVGEGT. Between the trimmed V and J ends, which lost 2 bases and 4 bases, there was a span of 5 bases. CDR3 length equals 12 residues.